This TCR beta chain is drawn from a study of control samples from healthy donors and cancer patients. Sequencing was performed with immunoSEQ multiplex PCR; in TCRdb, only in-frame clones are kept and a portion is missing. The table records some 130,000 clones, roughly 92% of them present only once. With 5 bases removed from V and 4 bases from J, the gap between germline ends came to 14 bases. The CDR3 totals 14 residues. Germline V gene lookup returns CDR1 MNHEY and CDR2 SMNVEV (reference sequence). The source is a man younger than 35 in good health. The rearrangement links TRBV27 to TRBJ1-2, with D unclear. Sequenced material: blood. The CDR3 protein is CASSPRIPLYGYTF. DNA of the CDR3: TGTGCCAGCAGTCCCCGCATACCACTCTATGGCTACACCTTC.